The T cell receptor (beta chain) under discussion was sequenced for a study of T-cell reconstitution after alpha-beta-depleted transplantation in children. Unique molecular identifiers tagged the TCRbeta library. TCRdb fed the PCR reads into MiXCR, producing one record per CDR3 protein. The data show around 500,000 distinct CDR3 sequences, about an eighth seen once. The table lists this clonotype with many counts. This CDR3 has 13 amino acids. The V end was cut by 6 bases, the J end by 5 bases, with 13 bases between. Germline CDR1 reads MNHNS; CDR2 reads SASEGT. The sequences come from PBMCs from the stem cell graft donor, collected from the stem cell graft. The clonotype originates from a human donor who donated a stem cell graft to a child with combined immunodeficiency. The chain recombines TRBV6-1 with TRBJ2-5, with D perhaps given as TRBD1 or TRBD2 (5 bases each). CDR3 residues: CASRWGPGETQYF. The CDR3 DNA follows: TGTGCCAGCAGATGGGGACCCGGGGAGACCCAGTACTTC.